One and the same sample provided the 14 T cell receptor beta chains below, sequenced in a study of blood T cell repertoires in COVID-19. This table comes from immunoSEQ multiplex PCR, and its TCRdb copy is limited to in-frame clones, with some not included. This sample has 150,000 or so clones, with roughly 87% found just once. Material: PBMCs or T cells enriched from blood (not recorded which). The source of these receptors is a man aged 45-65 years who had recovered from COVID-19.

V is TRBV28 and J is TRBJ1-4; 10 bases fit TRBD1. This CDR3 is 15 amino acids long. Germline values: CDR1 MDHEN, CDR2 SYDVKM. The V gene end was trimmed by 2 bases and the J gene end by 6 bases; junction bases not matched to a gene: 3. The CDR3 coding sequence is TGTGCCAGCAGTTTAACCGACAGGGGGCATGAAAAACTGTTTTTT. Protein: CASSLTDRGHEKLFF.

The chain couples TRBV10-1 to TRBJ2-5, with D perhaps matching TRBD2 (5 bases). CDR1 WNHNN and CDR2 SYGVQD come from the germline V gene (reference sequence). V lost 3 bases to trimming and J lost 2 bases, with 13 bases between them. This CDR3 has 15 amino acids. The CDR3 reads CASSDGSGLQETQYF. The CDR3 DNA sequence: TGCGCCAGCAGTGATGGGAGCGGATTACAAGAGACCCAGTACTTC.

The chain combines TRBV4-1 with TRBJ2-7; D not resolved. V was clipped by 2 bases and J by 4 bases, with 9 bases between them. The CDR3 covers 13 residues. Looked up from germline, CDR1 is MGHRA and CDR2 is YSYEKL. CDR3 in DNA: TGCGCCAGCAGCCAAATCCTGGAGTACGAGCAGTACTTC. The encoded protein is CASSQILEYEQYF.

V usage is TRBV3-1 (or the pseudogene TRBV3-2) and J usage is TRBJ2-1; 10 positions match TRBD2. The CDR3 is 17 residues long. The germline CDR1 and CDR2 sequences are LGHDT and YNNKEL (reference sequence). V trimming: 2 bases; J trimming: 3 bases; junction bases outside the gene matches: 7. DNA for the CDR3: TGTGCCAGCAGCCAACTTAGCGGGGGGCCGTTCTACAATGAGCAGTTCTTC. This codes for CASSQLSGGPFYNEQFF.

V gene TRBV10-3 combines with J gene TRBJ1-2; 7 bases align to TRBD1. The germline V gene has CDR1 ENHRY and CDR2 SYGVKD. After removal of 2 bases from V and 8 bases from J, the junction contained 11 bases not matched to a gene. This CDR3 has 15 residues. CDR3 region: CAISEGTATYVGYTF. CDR3 coding DNA: TGTGCCATCAGTGAGGGGACAGCGACGTATGTCGGCTACACCTTC.

V gene TRBV7-8 combines with J gene TRBJ1-2; TRBD1 agrees at 7 bases. The CDR3 length is 15 residues. Germline CDR1 is SGHVS and CDR2 is FQNEAQ. V trimming: 1 base; J trimming: 8 bases; junction bases outside the gene matches: 10. CDR3 residues: CASSLGLGGVGGYTF. The CDR3 DNA follows: TGTGCCAGCAGCTTAGGGTTAGGGGGCGTTGGGGGCTACACCTTC. Supplemented by reference TRBV7-8 and TRBJ1-2, the full variable domain reads GAGVSQSPRYKVAKRGQDVALRCDPISGHVSLFWYQQALGQGPEFLTYFQNEAQLDKSGLPSDRFFAERPEGSVSTLKIQRTQQEDSAVYLCASSLGLGGVGGYTFGSGTRLTVV.

V is TRBV3-1 (or the pseudogene TRBV3-2) and J is TRBJ2-1; 14 nucleotides agree with TRBD2. Germline V lookup: CDR1 LGHDT, CDR2 YNNKEL (reference sequence). J was trimmed by 10 bases and V by 0 bases; bases with no gene match: 14. The CDR3 contains 19 residues. CDR3: CASSQEGLRLAGGSREQFF. As DNA, the CDR3 is TGTGCCAGCAGCCAAGAAGGGTTACGACTAGCGGGGGGGTCTAGGGAGCAGTTCTTC.

J is TRBJ2-5 and V is TRBV21-1; the tabulated D call, TRBD1, remains unverified against the DNA. TRBV21-1 is given as a pseudogene. This CDR3 region has 15 residues. The CDR3 here is CASSKVDRVKETQYF. CDR3 in DNA: TGTGCCAGCAGCAAAGTAGACAGGGTTAAAGAGACCCAGTACTTC.

The chain employs TRBV5-4 and TRBJ2-1, with a tentative D call TRBD1 (6 bases). CDR1 is SGHNT and CDR2 is YYREEE in the germline V gene (reference sequence). The germline V and J ends were trimmed by 5 bases and 4 bases, with 13 bases remaining between them. The CDR3 spans 14 residues. CDR3 DNA: TGTGCCAGCAGTTCCGGGACAAGATACAATGAGCAGTTCTTC. Amino acids: CASSSGTRYNEQFF. Full variable domain (rest looked up from reference TRBV5-4 and TRBJ2-1): ETGVTQSPTHLIKTRGQQVTLRCSSQSGHNTVSWYQQALGQGPQFIFQYYREEENGRGNFPPRFSGLQFPNYSSELNVNALELDDSALYLCASSSGTRYNEQFFGPGTRLTVL.

The chain recombines TRBV6-5 with TRBJ2-1; no firm D call. The germline CDR1 and CDR2 sequences are MNHEY and SVGAGI. Trimming pared 6 bases from V and 7 bases from J, leaving 10 bases between. The CDR3 sequence is 12 residues long. The CDR3 is CASSYIRNEQFF. The CDR3 DNA reads as TGTGCCAGCAGCTACATCCGGAATGAGCAGTTCTTC.

This clone was detected only once. CDR3 loop: CASSRQGGISYEQYF. In DNA form, the CDR3 reads TGTGCCAGCAGCCGACAGGGGGGGATCTCCTACGAGCAGTACTTC. The chain carries TRBV6-5 and TRBJ2-7; TRBD1 matches at 9 bases. V trimming: 6 bases; J trimming: 0 bases; junction bases outside the gene matches: 6. CDR3 length equals 15 residues. CDR1 and CDR2 from the germline V gene are MNHEY and SVGAGI.

On this clone itself: Other DNA sequences of this sample code for an identical CDR3. V and J are TRBV11-2 and TRBJ2-7; D unclear. CDR3 size: 13 residues. Germline assignment: CDR1 SGHAT and CDR2 FQNNGV. Trimming took off 1 base at V and 0 bases at J, with 4 bases between the two ends. CDR3 DNA sequence: TGTGCCAGCAGCTTAGGAGGCTCCTACGAGCAGTACTTC. Translating it yields CASSLGGSYEQYF.

V usage is TRBV12-5 and J usage is TRBJ1-4; 8 positions agree with TRBD1. The CDR3 covers 16 residues. V was pared by 3 bases and J by 5 bases, with 8 bases of the junction left unmatched. Per germline, CDR1 LGHNT and CDR2 FRNRAP. Here the CDR3 reads CASGFDGDRRNEKLFF. The CDR3 nucleotides are TGTGCTAGTGGTTTTGATGGGGACAGGAGAAATGAAAAACTGTTTTTT.

The rearrangement joins TRBV2 to TRBJ2-4, with 7 bases identical to TRBD2. Germline V gene data show CDR1 as SNHLY and CDR2 as FYNNEI. V trimming: 6 bases; J trimming: 5 bases; junction bases outside the gene matches: 7. The CDR3 runs to 14 residues. CDR3 loop: CASRVDAGENIQYF. CDR3 bases: TGTGCCAGCAGGGTCGATGCGGGAGAAAACATTCAGTACTTC.